This T cell receptor beta chain derives from a study of T cell responses to AZD1222 COVID-19 vaccine. Across the whole study: Pooled in the analysis were second doses at about 4 or about 12 weeks. Study findings and constraints: Nearly half of the spike-specific TCRs reportedly recognize variant regions that carry no mutations. Two doses of AZD1222 preceded a rise in Spike-specific TCR breadth and depth. Clonal diversity was possibly underestimated; the donors were predominantly white British and more often female.

Sequencing used immunoSEQ multiplex PCR; TCRdb keeps in-frame clones, though not all of them. The table has more than 85,000 clones, 88% seen once. On this clone: Its antigen is still unknown.

This CDR3 spans 12 amino acids. V was pared by 4 bases and J by 6 bases, with 6 bases between. The specimen was peripheral blood, collected on day 0 of AZD1222 vaccination. This clonotype originated in an adult in good health. The V call is TRBV12-3 or TRBV12-4, the J call TRBJ2-2; D gene uncertain. The CDR3 spells CASSSRAGELFF. The CDR3 DNA follows: TGTGCCAGCAGTTCCCGGGCCGGGGAGCTGTTTTTT.